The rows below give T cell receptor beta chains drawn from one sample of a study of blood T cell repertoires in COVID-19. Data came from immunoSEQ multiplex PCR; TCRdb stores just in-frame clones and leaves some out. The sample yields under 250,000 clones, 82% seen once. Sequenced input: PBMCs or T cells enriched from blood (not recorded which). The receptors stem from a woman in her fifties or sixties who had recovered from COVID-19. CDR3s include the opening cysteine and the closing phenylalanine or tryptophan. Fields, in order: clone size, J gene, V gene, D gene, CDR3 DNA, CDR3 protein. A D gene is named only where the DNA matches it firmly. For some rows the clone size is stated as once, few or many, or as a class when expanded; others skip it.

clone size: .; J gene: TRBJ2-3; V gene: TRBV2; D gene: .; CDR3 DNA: TGTGCCAGCAGTGAAATATATAGCACAGATACGCAGTATTTT; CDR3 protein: CASSEIYSTDTQYF
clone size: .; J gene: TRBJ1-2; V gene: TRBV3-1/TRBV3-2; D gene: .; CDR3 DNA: TGTGCCAGCAGCCAAGAGATAGTCGCAACAGGGTTCGGCTACACCTTC; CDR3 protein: CASSQEIVATGFGYTF
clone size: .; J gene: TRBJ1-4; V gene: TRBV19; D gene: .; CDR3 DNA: TGTGCCAGTAGTATAGGTGGGCCAGATGAAAAACTGTTTTTT; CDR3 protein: CASSIGGPDEKLFF
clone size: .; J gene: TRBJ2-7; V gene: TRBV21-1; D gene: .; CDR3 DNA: TGTGCCAGCAGCAAGAGACTTGGACTACCGCGCCATTCCTACGAGCAGTACTTC; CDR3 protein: CASSKRLGLPRHSYEQYF
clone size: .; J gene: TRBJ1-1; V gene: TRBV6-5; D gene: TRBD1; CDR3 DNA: TGTGCCAGCAGTTGGGACAGGACTGAAGCTTTCTTT; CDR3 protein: CASSWDRTEAFF
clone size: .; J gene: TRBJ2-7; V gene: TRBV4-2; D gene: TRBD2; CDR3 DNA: TGTGCCAGCAGCTCAACTAGCGGGGGGGCCTACGAGCAGTACTTC; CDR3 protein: CASSSTSGGAYEQYF
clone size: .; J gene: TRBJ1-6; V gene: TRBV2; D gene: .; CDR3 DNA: TGTGCCAGCAGTGACCGGGGGGCTAAATCACCCCTCCACTTT; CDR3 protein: CASSDRGAKSPLHF
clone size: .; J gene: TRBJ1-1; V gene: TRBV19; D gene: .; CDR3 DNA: TGTGCCAGTAGTGACCAGGGTGAGGCTGAAGCTTTCTTT; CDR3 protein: CASSDQGEAEAFF
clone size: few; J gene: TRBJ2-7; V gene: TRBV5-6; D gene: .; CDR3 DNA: TGTGCCAGCAGCTTGGCCCCAGGCTACGAGCAGTACTTC; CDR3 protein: CASSLAPGYEQYF
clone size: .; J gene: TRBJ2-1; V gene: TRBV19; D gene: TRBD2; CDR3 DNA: TGTGCCAGTAGTGTCGGGGGAGGGGCCTACAATGAGCAGTTCTTC; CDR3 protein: CASSVGGGAYNEQFF
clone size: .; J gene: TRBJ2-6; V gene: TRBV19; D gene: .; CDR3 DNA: TGTGCCAGTAGCCCTAGCGCCGAACGTCCCTCTGGGGCCAACGTCCTGACTTTC; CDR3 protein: CASSPSAERPSGANVLTF
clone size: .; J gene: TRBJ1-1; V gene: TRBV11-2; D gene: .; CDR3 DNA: TGTGCCAGCAGCTTATACACAGGGATTCCCCCGACGAACACTGAAGCTTTCTTT; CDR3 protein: CASSLYTGIPPTNTEAFF
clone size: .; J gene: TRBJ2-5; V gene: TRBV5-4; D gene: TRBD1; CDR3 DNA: TGTGCCAGCAGCTGGGACAGGGGGCCCACGGAGACCCAGTACTTC; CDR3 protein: CASSWDRGPTETQYF
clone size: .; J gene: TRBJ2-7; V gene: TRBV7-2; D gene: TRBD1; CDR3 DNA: TGTGCCAGCAGACCAGGGGACAGTCCCTACGAGCAGTACTTC; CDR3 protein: CASRPGDSPYEQYF
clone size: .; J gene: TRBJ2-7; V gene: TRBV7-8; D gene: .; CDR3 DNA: TGTGCCAGCAGCTTAGATATAGGGGGAGACAACTTC; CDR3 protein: CASSLDIGGDNF
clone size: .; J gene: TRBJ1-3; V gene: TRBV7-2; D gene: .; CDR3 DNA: TGTGCCAGCAGTACGACAGGCTCTGGAAACACCATATATTTT; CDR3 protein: CASSTTGSGNTIYF
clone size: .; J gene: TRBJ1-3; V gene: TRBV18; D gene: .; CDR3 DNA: TGTGCCAGCTCACCACCGGAGGCTGGAAACACCATATATTTT; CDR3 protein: CASSPPEAGNTIYF
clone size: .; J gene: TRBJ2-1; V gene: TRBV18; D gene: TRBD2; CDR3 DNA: TGTGCCAGCTCACCACCGAGCGGGGGCTACAATGAGCAGTTCTTC; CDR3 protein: CASSPPSGGYNEQFF
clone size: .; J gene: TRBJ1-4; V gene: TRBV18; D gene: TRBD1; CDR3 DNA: TGTGCCAGCTCACTCGACCTCGGACAGGGGGCTGCAACTAATGAAAAACTGTTTTTT; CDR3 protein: CASSLDLGQGAATNEKLFF
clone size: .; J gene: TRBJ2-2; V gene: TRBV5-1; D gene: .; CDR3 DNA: TGCGCCAGCAGCTACGGGGGATTAGCGGCCGGGGAGCTGTTTTTT; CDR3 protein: CASSYGGLAAGELFF
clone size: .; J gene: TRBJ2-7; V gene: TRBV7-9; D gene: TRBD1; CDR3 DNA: TGTGCCAGCAGCCGGGGACAGGGGATTTCCTACGAGCAGTACTTC; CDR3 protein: CASSRGQGISYEQYF
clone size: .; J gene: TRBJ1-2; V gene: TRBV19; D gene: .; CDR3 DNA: TGTGCCAGTAGTATGGGGGGGGCGCAAGTAAATGGCTACACCTTC; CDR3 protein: CASSMGGAQVNGYTF
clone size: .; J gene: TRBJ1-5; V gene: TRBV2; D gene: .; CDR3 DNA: TGTGCCAGCGGTTGGGCCAGAAATCAGCCCCAGCATTTT; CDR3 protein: CASGWARNQPQHF
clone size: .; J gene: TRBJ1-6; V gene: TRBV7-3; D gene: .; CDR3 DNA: TGTGCCAGCAGCTCAAATGGTCAGTCGACGGGTTCACCCCTCCACTTT; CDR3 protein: CASSSNGQSTGSPLHF
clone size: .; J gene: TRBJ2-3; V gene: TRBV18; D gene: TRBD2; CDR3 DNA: TGTGCCAGCTCACCACGCGCGGGAGGCGGGAATACGCAGTATTTT; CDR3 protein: CASSPRAGGGNTQYF
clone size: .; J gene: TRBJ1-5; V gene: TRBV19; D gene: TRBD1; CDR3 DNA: TGTGCCAGTAGTATCGACAGGGGGCGAGGCAATCAGCCCCAGCATTTT; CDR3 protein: CASSIDRGRGNQPQHF
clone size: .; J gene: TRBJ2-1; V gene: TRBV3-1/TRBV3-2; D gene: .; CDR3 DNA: TGTGCCAGCGGTTTACTAGCTTTGGATGAGCAGTTCTTC; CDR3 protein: CASGLLALDEQFF
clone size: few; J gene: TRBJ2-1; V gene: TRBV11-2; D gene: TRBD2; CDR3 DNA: TGTGCCAGCAGCCCTACTAGCGGGGTGGACAATGAGCAGTTCTTC; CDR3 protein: CASSPTSGVDNEQFF
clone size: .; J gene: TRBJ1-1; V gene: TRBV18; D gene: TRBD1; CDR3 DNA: TGTGCCAGCTCGCCAAGCGACAGGGTTATGAACACTGAAGCTTTCTTT; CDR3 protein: CASSPSDRVMNTEAFF
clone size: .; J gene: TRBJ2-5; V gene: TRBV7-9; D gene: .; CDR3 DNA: TGTGCCAGCAGCACCCCGGCGGGGGCGAGAGAGACCCAGTACTTC; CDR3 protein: CASSTPAGARETQYF
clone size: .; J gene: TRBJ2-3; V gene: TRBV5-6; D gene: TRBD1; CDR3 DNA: TGTGCCAGCAGTTCCGGGACAGGGGATTCGGGAGATACGCAGTATTTT; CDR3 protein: CASSSGTGDSGDTQYF
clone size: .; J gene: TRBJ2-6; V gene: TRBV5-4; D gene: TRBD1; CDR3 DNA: TGTGCCAGCAGCTTACAGGGGGCAGGAGGGGCCAACGTCCTGACTTTC; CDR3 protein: CASSLQGAGGANVLTF
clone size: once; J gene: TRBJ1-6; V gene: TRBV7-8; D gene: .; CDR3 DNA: TGTGCCAGCAGCTTCCTCCGGGACAAATCTCAAGCTTCACCCCTCCACTTT; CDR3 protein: CASSFLRDKSQASPLHF
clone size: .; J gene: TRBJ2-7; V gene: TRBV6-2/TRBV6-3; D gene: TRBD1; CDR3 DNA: TGTGCCAGCAGCGGACAGGGGGCAGGTCACGAGCAGTACTTC; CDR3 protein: CASSGQGAGHEQYF
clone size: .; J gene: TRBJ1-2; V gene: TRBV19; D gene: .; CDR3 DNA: TGTGCCAGTTGGACAGCTGCGACGACTAACTATGGCTACACCTTC; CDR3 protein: CASWTAATTNYGYTF
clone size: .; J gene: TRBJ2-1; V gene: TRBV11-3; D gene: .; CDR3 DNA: TGTGCCAGCAGCTTAGGACTAGGTCTCGGCAATGAGCAGTTCTTC; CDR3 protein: CASSLGLGLGNEQFF
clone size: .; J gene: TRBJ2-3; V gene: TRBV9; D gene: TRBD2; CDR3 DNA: TGTGCCAGCAGCGTCCCGACTAGCGGGATTAGCACAGATACGCAGTATTTT; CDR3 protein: CASSVPTSGISTDTQYF
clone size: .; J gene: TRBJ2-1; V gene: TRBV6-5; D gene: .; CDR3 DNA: TGTGCCAGCAGCCTCAGGGGGGCCCCCATAGGTGAGCAGTTCTTC; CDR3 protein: CASSLRGAPIGEQFF
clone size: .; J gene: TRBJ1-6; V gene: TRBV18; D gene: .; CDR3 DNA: TGTGCCAGCTCACCATCTACCCCCAGGAATAATTCACCCCTCCACTTT; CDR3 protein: CASSPSTPRNNSPLHF
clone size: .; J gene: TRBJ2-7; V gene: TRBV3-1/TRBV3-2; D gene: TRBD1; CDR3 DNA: TGTGCCAGCAGCCAATTACCGGGACAGGCAGCCTACGAGCAGTACTTC; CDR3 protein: CASSQLPGQAAYEQYF
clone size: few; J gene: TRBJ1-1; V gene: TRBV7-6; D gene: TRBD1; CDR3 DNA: TGTGCCAGCAGCTTAGCCGGGACAGGGGAAACTGAAGCTTTCTTT; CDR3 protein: CASSLAGTGETEAFF
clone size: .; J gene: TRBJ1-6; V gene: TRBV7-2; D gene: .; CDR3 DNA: TGTGCCAGCAGCTTAAACAGGGTAAATTCACCCCTCCACTTT; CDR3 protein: CASSLNRVNSPLHF
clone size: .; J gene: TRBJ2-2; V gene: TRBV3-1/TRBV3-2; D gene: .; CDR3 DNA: TGTGCCAGCAGCCAAGATGCTCCCGGGCAGGGGGGTTTCGGCGGGGAGCTGTTTTTT; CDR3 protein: CASSQDAPGQGGFGGELFF
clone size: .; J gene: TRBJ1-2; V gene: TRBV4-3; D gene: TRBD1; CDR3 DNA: TGCGCCAGCAGCCAGGCAGGGGGTGGCTATGGCTACACCTTC; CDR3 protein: CASSQAGGGYGYTF
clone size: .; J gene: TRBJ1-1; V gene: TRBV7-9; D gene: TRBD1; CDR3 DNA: TGTGCCAGCAGCCCAAACAGGGGGCTCAAGAACACTGAAGCTTTCTTT; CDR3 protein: CASSPNRGLKNTEAFF
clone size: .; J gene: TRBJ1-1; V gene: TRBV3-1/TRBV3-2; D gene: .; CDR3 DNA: TGTGCCAGCAGCCAGAGCCCTACAGGGTGCACTGAAGCTTTCTTT; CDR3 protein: CASSQSPTGCTEAFF
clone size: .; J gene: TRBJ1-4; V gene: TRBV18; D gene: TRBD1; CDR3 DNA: TGTGCCAGCTCACCAAGACCGACAGGGGGAGAGGAAAAACTGTTTTTT; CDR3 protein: CASSPRPTGGEEKLFF
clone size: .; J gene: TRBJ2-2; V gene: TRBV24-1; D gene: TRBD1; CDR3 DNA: TGTGCCACCAGTGATTACAGGGGCCGGGAGCTGTTTTTT; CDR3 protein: CATSDYRGRELFF
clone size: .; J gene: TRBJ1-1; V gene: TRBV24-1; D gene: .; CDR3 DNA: TGTGCCACCAGTGATTTTAAGGGGGAAGCTTTCTTT; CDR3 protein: CATSDFKGEAFF
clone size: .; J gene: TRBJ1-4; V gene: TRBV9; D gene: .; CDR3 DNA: TGTGCCAGCAGCGTAGGGCAGGGAGGTGAAAAACTGTTTTTT; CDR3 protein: CASSVGQGGEKLFF
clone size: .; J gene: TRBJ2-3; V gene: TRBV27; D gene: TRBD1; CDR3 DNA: TGTGCCAGCAGTAGGGGGGACAGGGAAGCAGATACGCAGTATTTT; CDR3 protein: CASSRGDREADTQYF